One and the same sample provided the 8 T cell receptor beta chains below, sequenced in a study of blood T cell repertoires in COVID-19 (dated by TCRdb to 2019 to 2021). Preparation of the library involved the immunoSEQ multiplex PCR assay. The clones in this table, taken by TCRdb from immuneACCESS, are in-frame only. Not every clone is retained; where verified, under half of the shortfall comes from an unresolved V gene, and the cause of the rest is unknown. The sample table shows approximately 290,000 clones, and 85% to 90% are seen once. The top ten constitute over 8.5% of the sample. The sequenced sample was peripheral blood. The receptors were sampled from a woman in her thirties with COVID-19, enrolled during active disease.

The chain recombines TRBV12-3 or TRBV12-4 with TRBJ1-6; no clear D gene. Trimming pared 4 bases from V and 6 bases from J, leaving 7 bases between. The CDR3 has 13 residues. The DNA for the CDR3 is TGTGCCAGCAGTTCGGGATCTAATTCACCCCTCCACTTT. Its protein product is CASSSGSNSPLHF.

This clone was counted once. This specimen includes other DNA sequences encoding the same CDR3. V usage is TRBV15 and J usage is TRBJ2-3; D remains unclear. The CDR3 sequence is 13 residues long. V gave up 0 bases and J gave up 3 bases, with 4 bases separating them. Per the germline V gene, CDR1 is LNHNV and CDR2 is YYDKDF (reference sequence). The CDR3, as DNA: TGTGCCACCAGCAGAGATTCGACAGATACGCAGTATTTT. Amino acids: CATSRDSTDTQYF. Using reference TRBV15 and TRBJ2-3 for the parts outside the CDR3, the full variable domain is DAMVIQNPRYQVTQFGKPVTLSCSQTLNHNVMYWYQQKSSQAPKLLFHYYDKDFNNEADTPDNFQSRRPNTSFCFLDIRSPGLGDTAMYLCATSRDSTDTQYFGPGTRLTVL.

The rearrangement links TRBV6-1 to TRBJ2-1; the match to TRBD2 covers 8 bases. Germline V lookup: CDR1 MNHNS, CDR2 SASEGT. The CDR3 extends over 15 amino acids. J gave up 8 bases and V 1 base, and 7 bases lay outside the gene matches. CDR3 residues: CASSEGTSGWYEQFF. In DNA form, the CDR3 reads TGTGCCAGCAGTGAAGGAACTAGCGGTTGGTATGAGCAGTTCTTC.

This clone was observed a single time. V is TRBV6-5 and J is TRBJ1-5, with TRBD1 as a possible D gene (5 bases). The V gene lost 0 bases and the J gene lost 5 bases, with 11 bases spanning the gap. The CDR3 is 15 residues long. CDR1 is MNHEY, CDR2 SVGAGI, per germline. CDR3 bases: TGTGCCAGCAGTTACTCGGGACTCGCCGATCAGCCCCAGCATTTT. Protein product: CASSYSGLADQPQHF.

The chain has TRBV6-5 and TRBJ2-3; a weak D match, TRBD2 (6 bases). V shed 2 bases and J shed 2 bases, with 14 bases lying between them. CDR3 size: 16 residues. CDR1 and CDR2 from the germline V gene are MNHEY and SVGAGI. In nucleotides, the CDR3 is TGTGCCAGCAGTTACGCGGCTAGCGAGAACACAGATACGCAGTATTTT. Translated: CASSYAASENTDTQYF.

V gene TRBV7-9 combines with J gene TRBJ2-1; D is possibly TRBD1 (5 bases). CDR1 and CDR2 from the germline V gene are SEHNR and FQNEAQ (reference sequence). The CDR3 has 16 residues. V lost 5 bases to trimming and J lost 0 bases, with 14 bases between them. For the CDR3, the DNA is TGTGCCAGCAGCGTCCAAGAAGGGGACTCCTACAATGAGCAGTTCTTC. Translating it yields CASSVQEGDSYNEQFF.

A few counts support this clone. The genes are TRBV7-8 and TRBJ1-1; D is uncertain. The germline V gene has CDR1 SGHVS and CDR2 FQNEAQ. This CDR3 contains 13 residues. With 5 bases removed from V and 0 bases from J, the gap between germline ends came to 7 bases. Here the CDR3 reads CASSPGLNTEAFF. The DNA of the CDR3 is TGTGCCAGCAGCCCGGGATTGAACACTGAAGCTTTCTTT.

J is TRBJ2-2 and V is TRBV10-1, with D possibly TRBD1 on 5 matching bases. This CDR3 is built from 14 residues. CDR1 is WNHNN, CDR2 SYGVQD, per germline (reference sequence). V gave up 5 bases and J gave up 5 bases, with 12 bases separating them. CDR3 residues: CASSWTTETGELFF. The CDR3 region has the DNA TGCGCCAGCAGTTGGACAACCGAAACCGGGGAGCTGTTTTTT.